This T cell receptor (beta chain) was sequenced during a study of cytomegalovirus exposure and HLA in healthy donors. PCR employed 60 Vbeta and 13 Jbeta primers. The protocol was immunoSEQ multiplex PCR, while the TCRdb copy is restricted to in-frame clones and leaves out a portion. In the table there are 150,000 to 200,000 clones, over 80% of which are singletons. This sequence originates from a girl aged 5-17 years in good health and CMV-seropositive. The specimen sequenced was PBMCs.

This chain's CDR3 is CASSEPLSSTDTQYF. The CDR3 nucleotides read TGTGCCAGCAGTGAACCCCTCTCTAGCACAGATACGCAGTATTTT. This chain uses TRBV6-1 with TRBJ2-3; D not certain. V lost 2 bases to trimming and J lost 0 bases, with 9 bases between them. There are 15 residues in the CDR3. Germline CDR1 and CDR2: MNHNS and SASEGT.